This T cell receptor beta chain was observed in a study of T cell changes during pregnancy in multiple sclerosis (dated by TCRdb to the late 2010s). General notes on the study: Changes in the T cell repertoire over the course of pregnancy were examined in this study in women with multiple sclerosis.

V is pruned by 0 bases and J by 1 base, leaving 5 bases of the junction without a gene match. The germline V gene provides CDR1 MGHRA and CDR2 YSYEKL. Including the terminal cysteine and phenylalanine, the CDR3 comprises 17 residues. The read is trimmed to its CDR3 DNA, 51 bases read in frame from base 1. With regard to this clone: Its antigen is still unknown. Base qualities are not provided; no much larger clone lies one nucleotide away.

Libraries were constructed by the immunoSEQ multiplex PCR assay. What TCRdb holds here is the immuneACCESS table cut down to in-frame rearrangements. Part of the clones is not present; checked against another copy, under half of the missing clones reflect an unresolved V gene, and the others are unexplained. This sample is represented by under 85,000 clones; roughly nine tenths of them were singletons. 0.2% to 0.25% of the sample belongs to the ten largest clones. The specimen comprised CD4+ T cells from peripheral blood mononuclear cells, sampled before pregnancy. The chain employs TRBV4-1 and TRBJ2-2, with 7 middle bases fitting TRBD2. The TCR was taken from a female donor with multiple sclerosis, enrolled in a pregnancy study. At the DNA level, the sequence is TGCGCCAGCAGCCAAGATGTGGGGAGGGGGAACACCGGGGAGCTGTTTTTT. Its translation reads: CASSQDVGRGNTGELFF.